Below are 12 T cell receptor beta chains sequenced from a single sample in a study of cytomegalovirus exposure and HLA in healthy donors. 13 Jbeta primers and 60 Vbeta primers were used for the PCR. TCRdb's table, derived via immunoSEQ multiplex PCR, lists solely in-frame clones and lacks some. The sample carries about 130,000 clones, about 82% recorded once. The specimen was PBMCs. The receptors stem from a man between 50 and 59 years old in good health and CMV-seronegative.

The rearrangement links TRBV7-8 to TRBJ1-1; D is undetermined. The germline CDR1 and CDR2 sequences are SGHVS and FQNEAQ. V gave up 3 bases and J gave up 0 bases, with 14 bases separating them. The CDR3 consists of 16 residues. The CDR3: CASSLLSSSMNTEAFF. CDR3 in DNA: TGTGCCAGCAGCTTGCTCTCATCATCTATGAACACTGAAGCTTTCTTT.

In nucleotides, the CDR3 is TGTGCCAGCAGTTTACAGGGGGCGGACGGGACCCAGTACTTC. As protein: CASSLQGADGTQYF. The V call is TRBV2, the J call TRBJ2-5; 9 nucleotides agree with TRBD1. The CDR3 length is 14 residues. Losses at the gene ends were 5 bases for V and 7 bases for J; bases not matched to a gene: 8. Germline V gene sequence: CDR1 SNHLY, CDR2 FYNNEI.

V usage is TRBV7-3 and J usage is TRBJ2-3; maybe TRBD1 (5 bases). V dropped 4 bases and J dropped 6 bases, with 11 bases sitting between them. Germline assignment: CDR1 SGHTA and CDR2 FQGTGA. There are 13 residues in the CDR3. The CDR3 sequence is CASSSQDRDTQYF. In DNA, the CDR3 is TGTGCCAGCAGCTCACAGGACCGGGATACGCAGTATTTT.

This clone was observed a single time. The chain recombines TRBV5-1 with TRBJ2-6; 7 bases agree with TRBD1. V was pared by 0 bases and J by 1 base, with 4 bases of the junction left unmatched. The CDR3 is made up of 17 amino acids. Per germline, CDR1 SGHRS and CDR2 YFSETQ. The CDR3 protein is CASSLGGTDSGANVLTF. The CDR3 region has the DNA TGCGCCAGCAGCTTGGGGGGGACAGATTCTGGGGCCAACGTCCTGACTTTC. Using reference TRBV5-1 and TRBJ2-6 for the parts outside the CDR3, the full variable domain is KAGVTQTPRYLIKTRGQQVTLSCSPISGHRSVSWYQQTPGQGLQFLFEYFSETQRNKGNFPGRFSGRQFSNSRSEMNVSTLELGDSALYLCASSLGGTDSGANVLTFGAGSRLTVL.

The chain employs TRBV9 and TRBJ1-3; TRBD1 agrees at 9 bases. Germline CDR1 reads SGDLS; CDR2 reads YYNGEE. The junction had 9 bases not matched to a gene; V was cut back by 5 bases and J by 3 bases. The CDR3 runs to 16 residues. As DNA, the CDR3 is TGTGCCAGCAGTCTATATACAGGGGGCGTTGGAAACACCATATATTTT. Its protein is CASSLYTGGVGNTIYF.

This sequence joins TRBV19 and TRBJ2-7, with TRBD1 matching over 9 bases. The ends lost 11 bases at V and 5 bases at J; junction bases unmatched: 7. Germline CDR1 and CDR2: LNHDA and SQIVND (reference sequence). This CDR3 has 12 amino acids. The CDR3 region has the DNA TGTGCCTCCGGGGACAGGGTCCACGAGCAGTACTTC. This translates into CASGDRVHEQYF.

A single count supports this clone. CDR3 residues: CASRSQGTGYYEQYF. In DNA, the CDR3 is TGTGCCAGCAGAAGCCAGGGGACAGGGTACTACGAGCAGTACTTC. This chain links TRBV6-5 with TRBJ2-7; 9 positions agree with TRBD1. The CDR3 is made up of 15 amino acids. Unmatched junction bases numbered 9, after V lost 6 bases and J lost 3 bases. Germline-derived CDR1 and CDR2 are MNHEY and SVGAGI.

This clone was detected only a few times. This chain joins TRBV5-4 and TRBJ2-3; 12 nucleotides align to TRBD2. Trimming at V came to 4 bases and at J to 5 bases, leaving 5 bases not matched to a gene. The CDR3 consists of 15 residues. CDR1 is SGHNT, CDR2 YYREEE, per germline (reference sequence). The chain's CDR3 is CASSPLAGGRDTQYF. For the CDR3, the DNA is TGTGCCAGCAGCCCTCTAGCGGGGGGGCGAGATACGCAGTATTTT.

The chain joins TRBV7-2 to TRBJ1-1; D remains unclear. Germline V gives CDR1 SGHTA, CDR2 FQGNSA. Trimming took 1 base from V and 5 from J, leaving 11 bases between them. The CDR3 loop spans 14 amino acids. Written as DNA, the CDR3 is TGTGCCAGCAGCTTAGGTGGGCTTGGGACTGAAGCTTTCTTT. This codes for CASSLGGLGTEAFF.

The chain links TRBV19 to TRBJ1-6; D not resolved. The CDR3 is 15 amino acids. V was trimmed by 3 bases and J by 10 bases, leaving 16 bases between them. Germline values: CDR1 LNHDA, CDR2 SQIVND (reference sequence). For the CDR3, the DNA is TGTGCCAGTAGTATCGACACCCGGTTCAGGTCACCCCTCCACTTT. Residues: CASSIDTRFRSPLHF.

On this clone itself: At one of its ends the junction is not consistent with the germline gene, which may arise from a read error. This chain connects TRBV7-9 to TRBJ2-1, with D possibly being TRBD2 (6 bases). From germline, CDR1 is SEHNR and CDR2 FQNEAQ (reference sequence). CDR3 length: 16 residues. CDR3 in amino acids: CSSSLGGGRLVNEQFF. CDR3 sequence (DNA): TGTTCCAGCAGCTTGGGGGGTGGGCGGCTGGTCAATGAGCAGTTCTTC.

The rearrangement joins TRBV6-1 to TRBJ1-2, with 9 bases identical to TRBD1. From germline, CDR1 is MNHNS and CDR2 SASEGT. The CDR3 sequence is 15 residues long. V gave up 3 bases and J gave up 5 bases; unmatched junction bases: 7. In DNA form, the CDR3 reads TGTGCCAGCAGTGATCTCCACAGGGGGCTTTATGGCTACACCTTC. Amino acid sequence: CASSDLHRGLYGYTF.